This T cell receptor beta chain was recovered during a study of cytomegalovirus exposure and HLA in healthy donors. Here immunoSEQ multiplex PCR was the method, and the copy in TCRdb shows in-frame clones only, minus some. The sample lists about 120,000 clones, roughly nine tenths occurring once. The CDR3 contains 16 residues. CDR1 and CDR2 (germline): KGHSH, LQKENI. The trim removed 0 bases at V and 0 bases at J, leaving 3 bases unmatched. The sequence was collected from a woman younger than 35 in good health and CMV-seronegative. Sequencing input: PBMCs. J is TRBJ2-3 and V is TRBV18; 7 bases match TRBD2. The CDR3 DNA sequence: TGTGCCAGCTCACCACCGCCGGGAGGTAGCACAGATACGCAGTATTTT. Amino acid sequence: CASSPPPGGSTDTQYF.